What follows are 10 T cell receptor beta chains derived from one specimen sequenced in a study of T-cell memory formation after mild COVID-19 (TCRdb year 2021). Libraries were prepared through 5' RACE. TCRdb lists the instrument as Illumina NovaSeq 6000. TCRdb applied fastp at Q25 and MiXCR to the public reads, then kept only in-frame beta chains. Identical CDR3 proteins give one entry, which carries the most common genes and DNA. The sample contains approximately 490,000 distinct CDR3 sequences, roughly 22% of them found a single time. The top ten constitute around 13% of the sample. Sequenced: PBMCs or a T cell subset sorted from them (not recorded which). The source is an adult woman who had mild COVID-19 (a few samples of this study predate the infection). The sample titles of this study are shuffled in the database, so cell type and time point are left out; the donor was told from shared clones.

Only a few counts were recorded for this clonotype. The CDR3 DNA reads TGTGCCAGCAGCAACGGGATCTCCTACGAGCAGTACTTC. Translation: CASSNGISYEQYF. The chain employs TRBV4-2 and TRBJ2-7, with D possibly TRBD2 on 5 matching bases. Between the trimmed V and J ends, which lost 5 bases and 0 bases, there was a span of 8 bases. The CDR3 is 13 amino acids. Germline CDR1 reads LGHNA; CDR2 reads YNFKEQ.

This clonotype was seen more than once but under ten times. The chain couples TRBV7-9 to TRBJ2-1; the D gene is possibly TRBD2 (6 bases). Germline lookup yields CDR1 SEHNR and CDR2 FQNEAQ (reference sequence). The germline V and J ends were trimmed by 1 base and 4 bases, with 11 bases remaining between them. CDR3 size: 15 residues. The CDR3 spells CASSLGRGEYNEQFF. In DNA form, the CDR3 reads TGTGCCAGCAGCTTAGGCCGCGGGGAATACAATGAGCAGTTCTTC.

The V and J genes are TRBV29-1 and TRBJ1-1; D might be TRBD1 (6 bases). Per the germline V gene, CDR1 is SQVTM and CDR2 is ANQGSEA. CDR3 length: 13 amino acids. Trimming shortened V by 4 bases and J by 0 bases, and 9 bases separated the two germline ends. CDR3 nucleotide sequence: TGCAGCGTTGGACAGGCCATGAACACTGAAGCTTTCTTT. Its translation: CSVGQAMNTEAFF.

This clonotype was observed a few times. The chain combines TRBV19 with TRBJ2-1, with D unclear. The germline V gene has CDR1 LNHDA and CDR2 SQIVND (reference sequence). The CDR3 is 15 residues long. Trimming took off 6 bases at V and 0 bases at J, with 12 bases between the two ends. This chain's CDR3 is CASRTGRSSYNEQFF. CDR3 in DNA: TGTGCCAGTAGAACTGGACGGAGCTCCTACAATGAGCAGTTCTTC.

This clonotype appeared a few times. One end of the junction is discordant with germline, which a read error may explain. J is TRBJ2-1 and V is TRBV29-1; the D call may be TRBD1 or TRBD2 (6 bases each). Germline-derived CDR1 and CDR2 are SQVTM and ANQGSEA. The CDR3 is 15 residues long. CDR3: CSVPPGGATAHEHFF. CDR3 coding DNA: TGCAGCGTTCCCCCCGGGGGCGCGACCGCCCATGAGCATTTCTTC.

This clonotype was detected a few times. This sequence joins TRBV6-1 and TRBJ1-5; no clear D gene. Trimming took off 0 bases at V and 2 bases at J, with 5 bases between the two ends. Germline-derived CDR1 and CDR2 are MNHNS and SASEGT. The CDR3 length is 14 residues. CDR3 nucleotide sequence: TGTGCCAGCAGTGAAGCGGGTCGCAATCAGCCCCAGCATTTT. This sequence encodes CASSEAGRNQPQHF.

This clonotype came up a few times. This sequence joins TRBV25-1 and TRBJ2-5; 7 bases match TRBD2. The CDR3 runs 16 residues. V lost 1 base to trimming and J lost 5 bases; unmatched junction nucleotides: 10. Germline CDR1 reads MGHDK; CDR2 reads SYGVNS. In nucleotides, the CDR3 is TGTGCCAGCAGTGAATTTGGCGGGGGAATAGAGGAGACCCAGTACTTC. This gives the protein CASSEFGGGIEETQYF.

This rearrangement joins TRBV7-8 to TRBJ2-3, with D possibly TRBD1 on 5 matching bases. V was pared by 5 bases and J by 0 bases, with 12 bases between. Germline loops: CDR1 SGHVS, CDR2 FQNEAQ. This CDR3 is 15 amino acids long. The CDR3 nucleotides are TGTGCCAGCAGCCCACCCGACAGAAGCACAGATACGCAGTATTTT. Its translation: CASSPPDRSTDTQYF.

This clonotype appeared a few times. The chain has TRBV21-1 and TRBJ2-1. TRBV21-1 is labeled a pseudogene. The length of the CDR3 is 12 residues. CDR3 region: CASSKDRNEQFF. The DNA for the CDR3 is TGTGCCAGCAGCAAAGACCGAAATGAGCAGTTCTTC.

V is TRBV28 and J is TRBJ1-5; D gene unclear. Germline V CDR1 and CDR2: MDHEN, SYDVKM. The CDR3 is 15 residues long. Trimming left V 5 bases short and J 0 bases short, with 11 bases between. The CDR3 region has the DNA TGTGCCAGCAGTCCCCCGCCGGGTAGCAATCAGCCCCAGCATTTT. It yields the protein CASSPPPGSNQPQHF.